The 26 T cell receptor beta chains below come from one sample, sequenced in a study of vaccination and CD4 T cells after COVID-19 (dated by TCRdb to 2021 to 2024). The antigens for these receptors are not known. The library was built by means of PCR. Data came from an Illumina iSeq 100. DNA from cultured CD4+ T cells underwent TCR sequencing with the Oncomine TCR Beta short-read assay at the Johns Hopkins FTIC core. TCRdb itself trimmed the public reads at Q25 with fastp, ran MiXCR and retained productive beta chains. Identical CDR3 protein sequences are pooled into one entry, listed with their most common genes and DNA. The sample table shows thousands of distinct CDR3 sequences, and roughly 22% are seen once. In total, the top ten clones hold around 52% of the sample. According to the study, the label for this sample's treatment or condition signals: approximately 10-day PBMC culture with coronavirus spike peptide pools or control peptides (ViraFEST assay).

The sample was CD4+ T cells from blood, cultured in vitro, taken after SARS-CoV-2 vaccination. These receptors were taken from a human donor who had recovered from COVID-19.

This clonotype was recorded at least ten times. The V and J genes are TRBV7-8 and TRBJ2-7; D may be TRBD1 (6 bases). Per germline, CDR1 SGHVS and CDR2 FQNEAQ. The length of the CDR3 is 13 residues. V lost 5 bases to trimming and J lost 3 bases, with 11 bases between them. The CDR3 DNA reads TGTGCCAGCAGCAGGACAGACCACTACGAGCAGTACTTC. It encodes CASSRTDHYEQYF.

This clonotype ranks as medium-sized (0.01 to 0.1%). This chain uses TRBV27 with TRBJ2-7, with D maybe TRBD1 (6 bases). Germline V lookup: CDR1 MNHEY, CDR2 SMNVEV (reference sequence). Trimming left V 2 bases short and J 0 bases short, with 11 bases between. The CDR3 loop spans 15 amino acids. CDR3 DNA sequence: TGTGCCAGCAGTTTAAGACAGGTCAGCTCCTACGAGCAGTACTTC. This codes for CASSLRQVSSYEQYF.

The chain carries TRBV6-1 and TRBJ1-1, with a possible D match to TRBD1 (5 bases). V was trimmed by 6 bases and J by 7 bases, leaving 18 bases between them. The CDR3 is 14 amino acids. Germline assignment: CDR1 MNHNS and CDR2 SASEGT. In DNA, the CDR3 is TGTGCCAGCAGCCCACGGACCGGGACCGATGAAGCTTTCTTT. Its translation is CASSPRTGTDEAFF.

This clonotype was recorded many times. This chain uses TRBV20-1 with TRBJ2-3; 12 bases map to TRBD2. Losses at the gene ends were 3 bases for V and 2 bases for J; bases not matched to a gene: 9. The germline V gene encodes CDR1 DFQATT and CDR2 SNEGSKA (reference sequence). This CDR3 has 17 amino acids. This CDR3 reads CSASLGLAGGATDTQYF. The CDR3 bases are TGCAGTGCTAGCTTAGGGCTAGCGGGGGGGGCCACAGATACGCAGTATTTT.

As to this clonotype: The junction departs from germline at one end; a sequencing error may be responsible. The chain has TRBV10-1 and TRBJ2-1; TRBD2 matches at 8 bases. Germline-derived CDR1 and CDR2 are WNHNN and SYGVQD (reference sequence). The CDR3 has 16 amino acids. The chain's CDR3 is CASSAHHSGTYDEQFF. DNA of the CDR3: TGCGCCAGCAGTGCCCATCATAGCGGGACCTACGATGAGCAGTTCTTC.

The chain recombines TRBV6-2 or TRBV6-3 with TRBJ2-1, with D hard to call. The CDR3 spans 15 residues. V lost 7 bases and J 0 bases, leaving 13 bases between the germline ends. Germline V CDR1 and CDR2: MNHEY, SVGEGT. This CDR3 is CASTLRRGSYNEQFF. In DNA, the CDR3 is TGTGCCAGCACCCTACGACGTGGCTCCTACAATGAGCAGTTCTTC.

This clonotype has a handful of counts. The rearrangement links TRBV6-2 or TRBV6-3 to TRBJ1-6; D call uncertain. Germline-derived CDR1 and CDR2 are MNHEY and SVGEGT. Trimming took 8 bases from V and 10 from J, leaving 15 bases between them. The CDR3 spans 13 residues. Here the CDR3 DNA reads TGTGCCAGCGCTTTAGGTTTGAGGTCACCCCTCCACTTT. The encoded protein is CASALGLRSPLHF.

By share, this clonotype counts as medium-sized. The chain links TRBV20-1 to TRBJ1-2; no clear D gene. The V end lost 6 bases, the J end lost 8 bases, and 19 bases lay between the germline ends. Germline lookup yields CDR1 DFQATT and CDR2 SNEGSKA (reference sequence). The CDR3 has 13 residues. CDR3 region: CSAPETRVWGYTF. DNA of the CDR3: TGCAGTGCCCCCGAGACACGGGTTTGGGGCTACACCTTC.

This clonotype was seen only a few times. The chain couples TRBV4-3 to TRBJ1-6; TRBD1 matches 10 bases. V shed 6 bases and J 6 bases; nucleotides not matched to a gene: 5. The length of the CDR3 is 15 residues. CDR1 and CDR2 from the germline V gene are LGHNA and YSLEER. CDR3 region: CASRTGQGVNSPLHF. The CDR3 region has the DNA TGCGCCAGCAGGACCGGACAGGGGGTTAATTCACCCCTCCACTTT.

This clonotype was seen ten or more times. The gene calls are TRBV20-1 and TRBJ2-7; TRBD2 is a possible D gene (5 bases). Germline-derived CDR1 and CDR2 are DFQATT and SNEGSKA (reference sequence). This CDR3 spans 14 amino acids. Between the trimmed V and J ends, which lost 6 bases and 0 bases, there was a span of 15 bases. CDR3 nucleotide sequence: TGCAGTGCCACGTTAGCGCGGAGCTCCTACGAGCAGTACTTC. This sequence encodes CSATLARSSYEQYF.

The V gene is TRBV5-1, the J gene TRBJ1-1, with D possibly matching TRBD1 (6 bases). Germline assignment: CDR1 SGHRS and CDR2 YFSETQ. CDR3 length equals 12 residues. V was clipped by 3 bases and J by 10 bases, with 13 bases between them. The CDR3 DNA follows: TGCGCCAGCAGCTCAGGGGACACAAGAGCTTTCTTT. Protein sequence: CASSSGDTRAFF.

This clonotype was detected a few times. The chain has TRBV5-4 and TRBJ1-6; a possible D gene is TRBD1 (5 bases). The CDR3 runs to 14 residues. Looked up from germline, CDR1 is SGHNT and CDR2 is YYREEE (reference sequence). Trimming removed 0 bases from V and 9 bases from J, with 10 bases in between. The CDR3 bases are TGTGCCAGCAGCTTGGAGCAGGGAGTTTCACCCCTCCACTTT. Its translation: CASSLEQGVSPLHF.

This clonotype was seen many times. The rearrangement links TRBV7-2 to TRBJ2-1; 16 nucleotides align to TRBD2. The trim removed 4 bases at V and 6 bases at J, leaving 3 bases unmatched. The germline gives CDR1 SGHTA, CDR2 FQGNSA. The CDR3 contains 16 residues. This chain's CDR3 is CASSSGLAGGSNEQFF. The DNA of the CDR3 is TGTGCCAGCAGCTCGGGACTAGCGGGGGGGAGCAATGAGCAGTTCTTC.

This clonotype was counted many times. The gene calls are TRBV10-1 and TRBJ2-7; the D gene is possibly TRBD2 (5 bases). This CDR3 contains 12 residues. Trimming removed 5 bases at V and 5 bases at J, with 10 bases between. Germline CDR1 reads WNHNN; CDR2 reads SYGVQD (reference sequence). CDR3 protein: CASSPGNHEQYF. CDR3 in DNA: TGCGCCAGCAGTCCGGGGAACCACGAGCAGTACTTC.

The table lists this clonotype with a few counts. V gene TRBV19 combines with J gene TRBJ2-7; no reliable D call. Germline values: CDR1 LNHDA, CDR2 SQIVND (reference sequence). The V gene lost 3 bases and the J gene lost 2 bases, with 23 bases spanning the gap. The CDR3 loop spans 18 amino acids. The CDR3 sequence is CASSMGSGRRYTPYEQYF. CDR3 bases: TGTGCCAGTAGTATGGGGTCGGGCAGGCGCTACACTCCCTACGAGCAGTACTTC.

The V and J genes are TRBV6-5 and TRBJ1-2; 7 bases fit TRBD1. Germline CDR1 is MNHEY and CDR2 is SVGAGI. V dropped 4 bases and J dropped 8; count of bases not matched to a gene: 7. This CDR3 spans 13 amino acids. CDR3 DNA sequence: TGTGCCAGCAGTTCGACAGGGCGAGAAGGCTACACCTTC. It codes for CASSSTGREGYTF.

CDR3 protein: CASSHPNRGLYGYTF. CDR3 nucleotide sequence: TGTGCCAGCAGCCACCCCAACAGGGGGCTCTATGGCTACACCTTC. The chain uses TRBV6-1 and TRBJ1-2; 9 bases match TRBD1. Germline V gene lookup returns CDR1 MNHNS and CDR2 SASEGT. Unmatched junction bases numbered 9, after V lost 6 bases and J lost 4 bases. There are 15 residues in the CDR3.

The rearrangement uses TRBV30 and TRBJ2-1; D gene uncertain. Germline-derived CDR1 and CDR2 are GTSNPN and SVGIG (reference sequence). The CDR3 is 11 amino acids. Trimming cost V 5 bases and J 2 bases, with 4 bases left between them. The CDR3 loop is CAWGAYNEQFF. CDR3 nucleotide sequence: TGTGCCTGGGGAGCCTACAATGAGCAGTTCTTC.

This clonotype was counted a few times. This chain joins TRBV6-5 and TRBJ2-5, with 9 nucleotides matching TRBD2. Germline loops: CDR1 MNHEY, CDR2 SVGAGI. V trimming: 0 bases; J trimming: 1 base; junction bases outside the gene matches: 3. This CDR3 is built from 16 residues. The CDR3 nucleotides are TGTGCCAGCAGTTACTCGGGTAGCGGGGGCCAAGAGACCCAGTACTTC. Residues: CASSYSGSGGQETQYF.

This clonotype was seen a handful of times. The chain uses TRBV7-2 and TRBJ1-1, with a tentative D call TRBD1 (5 bases). The CDR3 sequence is 15 residues long. V was trimmed by 0 bases and J by 0 bases, leaving 8 bases between them. Germline CDR1 and CDR2: SGHTA and FQGNSA. CDR3 protein: CASSLAPGVNTEAFF. DNA for the CDR3: TGTGCCAGCAGCTTAGCTCCGGGGGTGAACACTGAAGCTTTCTTT.

This clonotype is labeled medium-sized (0.01 to 0.1%). V is TRBV20-1 and J is TRBJ1-2, with D possibly TRBD1 on 5 matching bases. This CDR3 has 12 residues. Trimming pared 3 bases from V and 4 bases from J, leaving 9 bases between. Germline V gene data show CDR1 as DFQATT and CDR2 as SNEGSKA (reference sequence). CDR3 in DNA: TGCAGTGCTAGGACAGCCGGCTATGGCTACACCTTC. Protein: CSARTAGYGYTF.

By sample fraction, this clonotype is medium-sized. The chain couples TRBV27 to TRBJ2-7; D may be TRBD1 (5 bases). This CDR3 is built from 16 residues. Germline loops: CDR1 MNHEY, CDR2 SMNVEV (reference sequence). Trimming pared 5 bases from V and 2 bases from J, leaving 19 bases between. CDR3 nucleotides: TGTGCCAGCAGTCGCGCAGGGCTTAAGTCGACCTACGAGCAGTACTTC. Amino acids: CASSRAGLKSTYEQYF.

This clonotype is classed as medium-sized (0.01 to 0.1%). The chain recombines TRBV6-1 with TRBJ2-6, with D possibly matching TRBD2 (6 bases). Germline V CDR1 and CDR2: MNHNS, SASEGT. The CDR3 runs 15 residues. V was pared by 6 bases and J by 0 bases, with 9 bases between. CDR3 DNA sequence: TGTGCCAGCAGGGGGGGTTCCTCTGGGGCCAACGTCCTGACTTTC. The encoded protein is CASRGGSSGANVLTF.

This clonotype was seen a handful of times. The chain employs TRBV6-1 and TRBJ2-1, with D possibly matching TRBD1 (7 bases). V was shortened by 0 bases and J by 12 bases, with 18 bases between the two germline ends. This CDR3 is built from 15 residues. Germline V gives CDR1 MNHNS, CDR2 SASEGT. CDR3 in amino acids: CASSEAAGGLGAQFF. CDR3 sequence (DNA): TGTGCCAGCAGTGAAGCGGCAGGGGGACTGGGTGCGCAGTTCTTC.

This clonotype was counted many times. The CDR3 protein is CAIRGQGVNYGYTF. The DNA of the CDR3 is TGTGCCATCAGGGGACAGGGGGTTAACTATGGCTACACCTTC. The chain couples TRBV10-3 to TRBJ1-2; 11 nucleotides line up with TRBD1. CDR3 length: 14 amino acids. Per the germline V gene, CDR1 is ENHRY and CDR2 is SYGVKD. Trimming took 6 bases from V and 1 from J; bases not matched to a gene: 1.

The chain has TRBV29-1 and TRBJ2-7; 9 nucleotides match TRBD1. This CDR3 has 14 amino acids. After removal of 2 bases from V and 7 bases from J, the junction contained 9 bases not matched to a gene. CDR1 is SQVTM, CDR2 ANQGSEA, per germline. CDR3 nucleotide sequence: TGCAGCGTTGAAAGGGGTGGACAGGGGAATGAGCAGTACTTC. Amino acid sequence: CSVERGGQGNEQYF.